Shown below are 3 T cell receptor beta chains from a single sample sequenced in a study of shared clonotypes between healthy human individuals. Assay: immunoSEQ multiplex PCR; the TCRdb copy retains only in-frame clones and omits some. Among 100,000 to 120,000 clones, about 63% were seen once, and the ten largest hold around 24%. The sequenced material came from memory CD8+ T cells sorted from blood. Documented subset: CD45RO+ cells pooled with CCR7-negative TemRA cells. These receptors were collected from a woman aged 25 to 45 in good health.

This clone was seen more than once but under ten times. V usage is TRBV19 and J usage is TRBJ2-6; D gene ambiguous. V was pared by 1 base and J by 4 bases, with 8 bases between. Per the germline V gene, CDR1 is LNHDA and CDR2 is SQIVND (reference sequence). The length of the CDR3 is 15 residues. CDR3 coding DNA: TGTGCCAGTAGTATAGCAGTTTTAGGGGCCAACGTCCTGACTTTC. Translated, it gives CASSIAVLGANVLTF. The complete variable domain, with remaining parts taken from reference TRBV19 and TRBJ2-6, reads DGGITQSPKYLFRKEGQNVTLSCEQNLNHDAMYWYRQDPGQGLRLIYYSQIVNDFQKGDIAEGYSVSREKKESFPLTVTSAQKNPTAFYLCASSIAVLGANVLTFGAGSRLTVL.

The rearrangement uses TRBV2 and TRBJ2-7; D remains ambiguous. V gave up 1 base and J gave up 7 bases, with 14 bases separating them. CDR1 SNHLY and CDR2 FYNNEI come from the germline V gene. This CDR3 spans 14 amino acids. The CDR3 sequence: CASSEVGYRLEQYF. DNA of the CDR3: TGTGCCAGCAGTGAAGTGGGTTACCGTCTGGAGCAGTACTTC.

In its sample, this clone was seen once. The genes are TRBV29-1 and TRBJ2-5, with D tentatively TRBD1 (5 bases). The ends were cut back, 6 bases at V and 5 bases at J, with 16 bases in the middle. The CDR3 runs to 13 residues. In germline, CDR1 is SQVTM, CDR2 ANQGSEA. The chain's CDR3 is CSVDSQGSETQYF. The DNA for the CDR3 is TGCAGCGTGGATTCTCAGGGCTCGGAGACCCAGTACTTC.